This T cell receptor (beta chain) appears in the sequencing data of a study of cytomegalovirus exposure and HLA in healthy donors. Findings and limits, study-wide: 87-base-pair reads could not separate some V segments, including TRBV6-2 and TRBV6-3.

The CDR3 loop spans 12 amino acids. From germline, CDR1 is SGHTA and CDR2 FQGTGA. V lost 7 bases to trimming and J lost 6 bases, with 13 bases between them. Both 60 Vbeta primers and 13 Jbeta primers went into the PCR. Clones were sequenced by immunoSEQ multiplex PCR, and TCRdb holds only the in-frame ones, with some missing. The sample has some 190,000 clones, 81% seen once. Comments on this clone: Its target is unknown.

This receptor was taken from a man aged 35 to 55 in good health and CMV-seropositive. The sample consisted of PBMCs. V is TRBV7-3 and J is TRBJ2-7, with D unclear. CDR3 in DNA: TGTGCCAGCACTATACCGAGGAGCGAGCAGTACTTC. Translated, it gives CASTIPRSEQYF.